This TCR beta chain was sequenced during a study of vaccination and CD4 T cells after COVID-19. Cultured CD4+ T-cell DNA underwent Oncomine TCR Beta short-read sequencing. Cultured CD4+ T cells yielded the extracted genomic DNA. MiXCR, applied by TCRdb to the PCR reads, yields one record per CDR3 protein. This table has 9,000 to 15,000 distinct CDR3 sequences, around two fifths appearing once. The study, taken as a whole, reports: A nonsignificant median increase from roughly 21 to 40 SARS-CoV-2-reactive clonotypes was observed.

J gave up 4 bases and V 6 bases, and 22 bases lay outside the gene matches. CDR1 and CDR2 from the germline V gene are DFQATT and SNEGSKA (reference sequence). This CDR3 is 19 amino acids long. Worth noting for this clonotype: Its antigen is undetermined.

The treatment: roughly 11-day PBMC culture with coronavirus spike peptide pools or control peptides (ViraFEST assay). Expanded clonotypes were found by TCR sequencing after peptide-pool stimulation (ViraFEST). This chain connects TRBV20-1 to TRBJ2-7, with 12 bases that match TRBD1. Input material: cultured CD4+ T cells from blood. The clonotype comes from a human donor with COVID-19. CDR3 bases: TGCAGTGCCCCAAGTCCGGGACAGGGGGCTGGGGGGTCCAGGTACGAGCAGTACTTC. Its protein is CSAPSPGQGAGGSRYEQYF.